This TCR beta chain was captured by sequencing in a study of human T cells and chemical hapten exposure. Time point of the sample: patch test 1, 2 weeks after DPC sensitization. Treatment: therapeutic diphenylcyclopropenone sensitization with weekly scalp DPC. The CDR3 is 14 amino acids. Germline CDR1 reads SGHNT; CDR2 reads YENEEA. V lost 0 bases to trimming and J lost 1 base, with 4 bases between them. From the RACE reads, TCRdb called clonotypes with MiXCR, one entry per CDR3 protein. The sample has nearly 80,000 distinct CDR3 sequences, 10% seen once. Sequenced here: whole blood, sampled in connection with sensitization to the hapten diphenylcyclopropenone (DPC). The receptor comes from a woman aged 50 to 60 with alopecia areata. Some clones in this sample may be carry-over from other donors' samples. The genes are TRBV11-3 and TRBJ1-3; D gene unclear. In nucleotides, the CDR3 is TGTGCCAGCAGCTTAGATCGATCTGGAAACACCATATATTTT. Translation gives CASSLDRSGNTIYF.